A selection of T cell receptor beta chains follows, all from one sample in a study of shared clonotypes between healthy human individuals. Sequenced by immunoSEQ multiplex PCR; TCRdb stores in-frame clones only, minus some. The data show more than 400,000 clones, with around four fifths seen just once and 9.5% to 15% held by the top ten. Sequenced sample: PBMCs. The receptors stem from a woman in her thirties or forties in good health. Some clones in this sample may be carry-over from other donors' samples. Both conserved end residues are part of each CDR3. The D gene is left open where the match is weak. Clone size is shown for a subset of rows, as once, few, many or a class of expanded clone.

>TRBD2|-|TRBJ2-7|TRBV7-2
TGTGCCAGCAGCTTAAATGGCGGGAGGGGGTACGAGCAGTACTTC
CASSLNGGRGYEQYF
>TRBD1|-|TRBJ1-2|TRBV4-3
TGCGCCAGCAGCCAAGATGGTGGGACAGGGTCGGTAAAGAGGGGCTACACCTTC
CASSQDGGTGSVKRGYTF
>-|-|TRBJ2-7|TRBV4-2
TGTGCCAGCAGCCCATATAGCGGAGGGACTGGACACGAGCAGTACTTC
CASSPYSGGTGHEQYF
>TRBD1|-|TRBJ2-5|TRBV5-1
TGCGCCAGCAGCTTATACAGGGGCTCAGGTAGTGTCCAAGAGACCCAGTACTTC
CASSLYRGSGSVQETQYF
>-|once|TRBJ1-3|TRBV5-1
TGCGCCAGCAGCGATACAGGGTCTGGAAACACCATATATTTT
CASSDTGSGNTIYF
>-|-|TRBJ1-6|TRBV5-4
TGTGCCAGCAGCCAAGAAGGTCAGGGCCGAAATTCACCCCTCCACTTT
CASSQEGQGRNSPLHF
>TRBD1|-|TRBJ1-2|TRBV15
TGTGCCACCAGCAGAGACCCGACAGGGATGAAAGGCTACACCTTC
CATSRDPTGMKGYTF
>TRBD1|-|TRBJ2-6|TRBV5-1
TGCGCCAGCAGCTTGGCCGGGACAGTTGGGGCCAACGTCCTGACTTTC
CASSLAGTVGANVLTF
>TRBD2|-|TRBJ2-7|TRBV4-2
TGTGCCAGCAGCCAAGTGTCTAGCGGGAGCTACGAGCAGTACTTC
CASSQVSSGSYEQYF
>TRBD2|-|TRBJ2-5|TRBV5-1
TGCGCCAGCAGCCGGGAGGGGGGACCCCAAGAGACCCAGTACTTC
CASSREGGPQETQYF
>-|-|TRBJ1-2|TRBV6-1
TGTGCCAGCAGTGAGACACGGACAGTCTTTGGCTACACCTTC
CASSETRTVFGYTF
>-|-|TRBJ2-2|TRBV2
TGTGCCAGCAGAGATACAGAGAACACCGGGGAGCTGTTTTTT
CASRDTENTGELFF
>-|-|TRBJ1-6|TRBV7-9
TGTGCCAGCAGCTTAGGATCAGGGGATAATTCACCCCTCCACTTT
CASSLGSGDNSPLHF
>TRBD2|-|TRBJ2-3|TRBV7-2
TGTGCCAGCAGCTTAGTTAGCGGGTACACAGATACGCAGTATTTT
CASSLVSGYTDTQYF
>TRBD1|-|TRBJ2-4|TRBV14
TGTGCCAGCAGCAACACAGGGGGTTTCGCCAAAAACATTCAGTACTTC
CASSNTGGFAKNIQYF
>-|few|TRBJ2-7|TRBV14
TGTGCCAGCAGCCAAGATGGGAACAGGGCCGAGCAGTACTTC
CASSQDGNRAEQYF
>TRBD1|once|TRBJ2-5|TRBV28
TGTGCCAGCCACAGAAACCGACAGGGAAGAGGACAAGAGACCCAGTACTTC
CASHRNRQGRGQETQYF
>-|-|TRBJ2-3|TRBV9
TGTGCCAGCAGCGTGGGACTGCTTAGCACAGATACGCAGTATTTT
CASSVGLLSTDTQYF
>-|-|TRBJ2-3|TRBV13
TGTGCCAGCAGCTTACTGAGGTCCCCGACAGATACGCAGTATTTT
CASSLLRSPTDTQYF
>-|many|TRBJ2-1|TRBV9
TGTGCCAGCAGCGTAGTGCCTGGGGCTGGCGATGAGCAGTTCTTC
CASSVVPGAGDEQFF
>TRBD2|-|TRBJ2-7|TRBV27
TGTGCCAGCAGTCCAGACCCCGGGACTAGTCGGTACGAGCAGTACTTC
CASSPDPGTSRYEQYF
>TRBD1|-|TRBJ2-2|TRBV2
TGTGCCAGCAGTCAGGGGGCCGGCACCGGGGAGCTGTTTTTT
CASSQGAGTGELFF
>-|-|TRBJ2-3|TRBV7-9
TGTGCCAGCAGCGTAACTGACTCCACCGATACGCAGTATTTT
CASSVTDSTDTQYF
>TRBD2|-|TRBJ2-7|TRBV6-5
TGTGCCAGCAGTTACACCGTGACTAGCGGCTACGAGCAGTACTTC
CASSYTVTSGYEQYF
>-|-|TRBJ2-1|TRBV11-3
TGTGCCAGCAGCTTGGGGGGACCTGTGGATGAGCAGTTCTTC
CASSLGGPVDEQFF
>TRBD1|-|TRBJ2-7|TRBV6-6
TGTGCCAGCAGTTACTCGGACAGGGATCTGGAGCAGTACTTC
CASSYSDRDLEQYF
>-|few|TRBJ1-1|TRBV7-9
TGTGCCAGCAGCCAGGGACGGATGAACACTGAAGCTTTCTTT
CASSQGRMNTEAFF
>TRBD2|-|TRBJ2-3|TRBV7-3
TGTGCCAGCAGATCGGGACTAGGGGGAGATACGCAGTATTTT
CASRSGLGGDTQYF
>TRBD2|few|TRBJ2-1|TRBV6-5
TGTGCCAGCAGCGCTAGCGGGAGGGCCGGTTCTGAGCAGTTCTTC
CASSASGRAGSEQFF
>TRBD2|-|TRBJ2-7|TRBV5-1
TGCGCCAGCAGCCCCTGGACTAGCAGCTACGAGCAGTACTTC
CASSPWTSSYEQYF
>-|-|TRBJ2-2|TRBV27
TGTGCCAGCAGGCCTGTGGGGGGGGAGCTGTTTTTT
CASRPVGGELFF
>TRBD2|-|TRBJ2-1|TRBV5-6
TGTGCCAGCAGTACCGGGACTAGCTCCTACAATGAGCAGTTCTTC
CASSTGTSSYNEQFF
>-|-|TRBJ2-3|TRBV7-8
TGTGCCAGCAGCCCGGGGGCGGGAGCTGCAGATACGCAGTATTTT
CASSPGAGAADTQYF
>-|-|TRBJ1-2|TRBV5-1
TGCGCCAGCAGCTTGGGTACAGGAGCCTATGGCTACACCTTC
CASSLGTGAYGYTF
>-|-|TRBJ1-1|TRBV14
TGTGCCAGCAGCCAAGGGGTTGCTGAAGCTTTCTTT
CASSQGVAEAFF
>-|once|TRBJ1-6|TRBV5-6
TGTGCCAGCAGCACTCACAGGGAGTATTCACCCCTCCACTTT
CASSTHREYSPLHF
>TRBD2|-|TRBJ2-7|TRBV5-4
TGTGCCAGCAGCCCCGGGAGGGACTCGAGACTCTACGAGCAGTACTTC
CASSPGRDSRLYEQYF
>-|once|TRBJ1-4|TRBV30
TGTGCCTGGGGAATTCGAGAAAGTGAAAAACTGTTTTTT
CAWGIRESEKLFF
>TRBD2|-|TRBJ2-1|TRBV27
TGTGCCAGCAGACCTAGCGGGAGCTCCTACAATGAGCAGTTCTTC
CASRPSGSSYNEQFF
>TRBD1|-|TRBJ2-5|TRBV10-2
TGCGCCAGCAGCCCCGACAGGGTAACTGAGACCCAGTACTTC
CASSPDRVTETQYF
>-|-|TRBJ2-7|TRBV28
TGTGCCAGCAGAATAGGCGAACTAAGAACCTACGAGCAGTACTTC
CASRIGELRTYEQYF
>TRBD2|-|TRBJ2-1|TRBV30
TGTGCCTGGAGTTCCCCCGGGGGGGCAAATGAGCAGTTCTTC
CAWSSPGGANEQFF
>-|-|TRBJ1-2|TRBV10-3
TGTGCCATCAGTGACCTGGACAGCCCCTATGGCTACACCTTC
CAISDLDSPYGYTF
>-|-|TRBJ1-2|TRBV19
TGTGCCAGTAGTAAAGGGTCCTACTATGGCTACACCTTC
CASSKGSYYGYTF
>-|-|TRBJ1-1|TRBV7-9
TGTGCCAGCAGCTTATTATCGACTTCGAGTGAAGCTTTCTTT
CASSLLSTSSEAFF
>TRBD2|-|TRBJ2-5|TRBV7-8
TGTGCCAGCAGCCTATCTTTACTAGCGGGAGATTCGGAGACCCAGTACTTC
CASSLSLLAGDSETQYF
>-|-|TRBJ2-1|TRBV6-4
TGTGCCAGCAGTGAAAGGGTTTCCGGTGAGCAGTTCTTC
CASSERVSGEQFF
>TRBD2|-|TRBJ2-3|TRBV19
TGTGCCAGTAACTCAGCGGGAGGGCCGTTAGAGACAGATACGCAGTATTTT
CASNSAGGPLETDTQYF
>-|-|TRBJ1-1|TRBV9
TGTGCCAGCAGCCCCGGGACACGGAACACTGAAGCTTTCTTT
CASSPGTRNTEAFF
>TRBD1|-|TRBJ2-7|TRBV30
TGTGCCTGGAGTGCCGGGACAGAAGCCTACGAGCAGTACTTC
CAWSAGTEAYEQYF
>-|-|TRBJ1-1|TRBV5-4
TGTGCCAGCAGCTGGGGCCGAACGAACACTGAAGCTTTCTTT
CASSWGRTNTEAFF
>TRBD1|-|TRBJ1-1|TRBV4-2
TGTGCCAGCAGCCACGCTGGACAGGGTTTCGGCACTGAAGCTTTCTTT
CASSHAGQGFGTEAFF
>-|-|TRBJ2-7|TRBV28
TGTGCCAGCAGTTTATTATCCAGTCTGCTACGCGAGCAGTACTTC
CASSLLSSLLREQYF
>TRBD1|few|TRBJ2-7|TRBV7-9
TGTGCCAGCAGCACAACGGACAGGGCCCACGAGCAGTACTTC
CASSTTDRAHEQYF